This T cell receptor (beta chain) emerged from a study of CD8 T cells in ankylosing spondylitis (dated by TCRdb to about 2017). General notes on the study: T cell receptor beta repertoires were profiled in healthy donors and ankylosing spondylitis patients so that disease-linked TCR variants could be found. In total, the full study cohort was made up of over a hundred healthy donors and approximately 27 ankylosing spondylitis patients. Samples of peripheral blood were taken, and for ankylosing spondylitis patients, synovial fluid was collected as well.

V gives up 3 bases and J gives up 3 bases, and the segment between their germline ends measures 11 bases. The cysteine opens and the phenylalanine closes a CDR3 of 14 amino acids. Kept here is only the CDR3 DNA, which spans 42 bases and is read in frame from base 1. This clonotype was detected only a few times. What antigen it recognizes has not been identified. No base qualities exist here, and no much larger clone lies one base off it. The sequencer listed for this sample is Illumina HiSeq 2500. Quantitative 5'-RACE with molecular barcodes was the method used to prepare the TCR beta libraries. As for the authors' bioinformatics: Disease-linked TCR variants were identified with a new computational method built on a probabilistic model of VDJ rearrangement. Using fastp at Q25 and MiXCR, TCRdb reprocessed the public reads and kept productive beta chains. Each record represents a unique CDR3 protein, reported with the most common genes and DNA among its rows. The V and J calls come from TCRdb's annotation, not from the publication. In this sample the table shows 230,000 or so distinct CDR3 sequences, 18% of which occur a single time. The ten most abundant clones make up under 40% of the sample.

Findings and caveats that apply to the study as a whole: Some TCR beta motif variants had previously been reported in synovial fluid and blood of reactive arthritis patients, which suggested common disease-initiation mechanisms. The disease-linked clones were reported as significantly enriched in matched synovial fluid samples from ankylosing spondylitis patients. A TCR beta motif of fewer than 10 highly homologous amino acid variants appeared characteristic of blood from ankylosing spondylitis patients. The disease-linked clones showed a CD8+ phenotype and occurred at relatively low frequencies in peripheral blood.

What was sequenced was blood, either unsorted or a sorted T cell fraction (not recorded which). This TCR was sampled from a male donor with ankylosing spondylitis or in good health (not recorded which). The V gene is TRBV12-3 or TRBV12-4 and the J gene is TRBJ1-2; TRBD1 is perhaps the D gene, given 5 matching bases. The DNA reads TGTGCCAGCAGTTTTTTGGGGGAACACTATGGCTACACCTTC. It translates as CASSFLGEHYGYTF.